The entry below gives a single T cell receptor (beta chain) sequence along with its context. Its cognate antigen is unknown. This entry comes from a study of T-cell reconstitution after alpha-beta-depleted transplantation in children. Study observations and caveats: After transplant, high TCRbeta diversity at day 60 in some patients arose from surviving recipient T cells and thymic progenitors. After one year, T-cell counts and TCRbeta diversity mostly came from new T cells. Approximately two months post-transplant, alpha-beta T cells reportedly originated from several hundred expanded graft clones.

Preparation of the TCRbeta library involved a method that used unique molecular identifiers. Using its own MiXCR run on the PCR reads, TCRdb lists one record per CDR3 protein. The repertoire holds 500,000 to 650,000 distinct CDR3 sequences, with over 9.5% as singletons. Germline loops: CDR1 SGHTA, CDR2 FQGNSA. This CDR3 is 16 amino acids long. Between the trimmed V and J ends, which lost 1 base and 2 bases, there was a span of 12 bases. The clonotype was recovered from a female patient between 2 and 15 years old who had a stem cell transplant for aplastic anemia, so the T cells may come from the graft donor. This chain uses TRBV7-2 with TRBJ2-1; D gene uncertain. This specimen consisted of PBMCs, mostly from graft donor cells, obtained 180 days after TCRalphabeta/CD19-depleted stem cell transplant. The CDR3 reads CASSLGQALTYNEQFF. CDR3 bases: TGTGCCAGCAGCTTAGGACAAGCCCTTACCTACAATGAGCAGTTCTTC.